The source of this TCR beta chain is a study of T cell responses to AZD1222 COVID-19 vaccine. Study findings and constraints: Baseline seropositivity occurred in only a handful of AZD1222 recipients. White British people made up most donors, females outnumbered males, and clonal diversity was possibly underestimated.

Investigators merged groups given second doses at roughly 4 or roughly 12 weeks. As for this clone: Its antigen remains unknown.

TCRdb keeps only in-frame clones here, not all; method: immunoSEQ multiplex PCR. This table has around 130,000 clones, 80% to 95% appearing once. Trimming pared 4 bases from V and 3 bases from J, leaving 8 bases between. CDR1 SGHDT and CDR2 YYEEEE come from the germline V gene. This CDR3 is 12 amino acids long. Sample: peripheral blood, taken 28 days after the second AZD1222 dose. The clonotype comes from an adult who received the AZD1222 COVID-19 vaccine. The chain links TRBV5-6 to TRBJ2-7; D gene unclear. The CDR3 loop is CASSLSYYEQYF. CDR3 in DNA: TGTGCCAGCAGCCTCAGCTACTACGAGCAGTACTTC.